The clone carrying this TCR beta chain has just a few counts. The antigen is unknown. This entry is derived from a study of cytomegalovirus exposure and HLA in healthy donors. Study results and limitations: CMV serostatus was the sole immune exposure data available. The classifier reportedly diagnosed cytomegalovirus status with high specificity and sensitivity.

Primers included in the PCR were 60 Vbeta and 13 Jbeta primers. Generated by immunoSEQ multiplex PCR, the TCRdb table keeps only in-frame clones and is missing some. The data hold about 120,000 clones, with approximately 8% observed a single time. CDR1 and CDR2 from the germline V gene are SGHRS and YFSETQ. The CDR3 has 15 amino acids. The V gene lost 3 bases and the J gene lost 1 base, with 13 bases spanning the gap. The source of this sequence is a woman between 35 and 50 years old in good health and CMV-seropositive. This chain links TRBV5-1 with TRBJ1-1, with D perhaps TRBD1 (6 bases). Sequencing used PBMCs. For the CDR3, the DNA is TGCGCCAGCAGCTCAACCGGGACACCGAACACTGAAGCTTTCTTT. Protein: CASSSTGTPNTEAFF.